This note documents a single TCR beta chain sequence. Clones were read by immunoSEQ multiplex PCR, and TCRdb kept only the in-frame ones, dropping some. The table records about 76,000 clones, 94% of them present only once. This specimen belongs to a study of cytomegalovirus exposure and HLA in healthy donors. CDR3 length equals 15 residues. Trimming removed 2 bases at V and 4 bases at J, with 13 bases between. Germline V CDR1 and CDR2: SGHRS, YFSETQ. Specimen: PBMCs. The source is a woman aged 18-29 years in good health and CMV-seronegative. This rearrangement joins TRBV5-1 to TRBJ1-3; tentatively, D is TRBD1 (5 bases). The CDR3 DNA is TGCGCCAGCAGCTTCGAAGGGGAATACGGAAACACCATATATTTT. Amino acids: CASSFEGEYGNTIYF.